This T cell receptor (beta chain) was observed in a study of T-cell memory formation after mild COVID-19. Study as a whole: Clustering of TCRs was largely donor specific.

CDR3 length: 14 amino acids. The trim removed 4 bases at V and 6 bases at J, leaving 7 bases unmatched. From germline, CDR1 is SGHNT and CDR2 YYREEE (reference sequence). After 5'RACE with constant-segment primers, TCR alpha and TCR beta cDNA libraries carrying sample barcodes and UMIs were obtained. TCRdb re-called the 5' RACE reads with MiXCR, one entry per CDR3 protein. The profile shows 500,000 to 650,000 distinct CDR3 sequences, about 20% of them singletons. On this clonotype itself: Antigen unknown.

Whole-study results and caveats: Contracting CD4+ clones lay largely in CM and EM, with CD8+ ones residing in EMRA. Among clones peaking at day 37 in the second wave, SARS-CoV-2 specificity remained unconfirmed.

Source material: PBMCs or a T cell subset sorted from them (not recorded which). The TCR originated in an adult woman who had mild COVID-19 (a few samples of this study predate the infection). Cell type and time point are not known. The chain is built from TRBV5-4 and TRBJ1-5; 7 positions agree with TRBD1. CDR3 region: CASSRDPGGQPQHF. CDR3 DNA sequence: TGTGCCAGCAGCCGAGACCCAGGGGGTCAGCCCCAGCATTTT.